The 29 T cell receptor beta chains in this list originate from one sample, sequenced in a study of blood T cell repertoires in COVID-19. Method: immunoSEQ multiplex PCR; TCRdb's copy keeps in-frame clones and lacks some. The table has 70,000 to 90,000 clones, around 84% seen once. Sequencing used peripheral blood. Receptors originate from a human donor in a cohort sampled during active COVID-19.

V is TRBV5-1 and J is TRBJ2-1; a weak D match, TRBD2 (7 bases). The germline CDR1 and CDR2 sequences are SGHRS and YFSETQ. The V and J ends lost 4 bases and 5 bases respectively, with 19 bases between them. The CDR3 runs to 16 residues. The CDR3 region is CASSPPLGGADNEQFF. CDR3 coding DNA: TGCGCCAGCAGCCCACCCTTGGGGGGGGCCGACAATGAGCAGTTCTTC.

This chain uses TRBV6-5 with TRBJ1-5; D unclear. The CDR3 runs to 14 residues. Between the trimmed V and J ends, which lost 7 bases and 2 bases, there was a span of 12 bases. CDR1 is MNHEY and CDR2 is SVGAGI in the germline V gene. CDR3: CASTFPGGNQPQHF. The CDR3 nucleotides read TGTGCCAGCACCTTTCCGGGAGGCAATCAGCCCCAGCATTTT.

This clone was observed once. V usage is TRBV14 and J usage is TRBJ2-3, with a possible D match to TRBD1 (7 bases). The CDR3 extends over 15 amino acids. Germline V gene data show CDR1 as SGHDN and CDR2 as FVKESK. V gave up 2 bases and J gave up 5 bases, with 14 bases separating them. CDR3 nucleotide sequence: TGTGCCAGCAGCCAACCCGGCAGGGGGGTAGATACGCAGTATTTT. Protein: CASSQPGRGVDTQYF. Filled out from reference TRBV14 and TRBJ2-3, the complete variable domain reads EAGVTQFPSHSVIEKGQTVTLRCDPISGHDNLYWYRRVMGKEIKFLLHFVKESKQDESGMPNNRFLAERTGGTYSTLKVQPAELEDSGVYFCASSQPGRGVDTQYFGPGTRLTVL.

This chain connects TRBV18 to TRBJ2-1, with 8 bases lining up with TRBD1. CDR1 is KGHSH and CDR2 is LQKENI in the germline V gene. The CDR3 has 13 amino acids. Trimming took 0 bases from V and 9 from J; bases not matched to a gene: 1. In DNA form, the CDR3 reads TGTGCCAGCTCACCACCGGGACAGGCTGAGCAGTTCTTC. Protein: CASSPPGQAEQFF.

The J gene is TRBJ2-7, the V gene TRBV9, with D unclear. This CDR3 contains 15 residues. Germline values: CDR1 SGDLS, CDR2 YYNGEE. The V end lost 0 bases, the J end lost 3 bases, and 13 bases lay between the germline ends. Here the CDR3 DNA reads TGTGCCAGCAGCGTAGATCCACAACCAATCTACGAGCAGTACTTC. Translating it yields CASSVDPQPIYEQYF.

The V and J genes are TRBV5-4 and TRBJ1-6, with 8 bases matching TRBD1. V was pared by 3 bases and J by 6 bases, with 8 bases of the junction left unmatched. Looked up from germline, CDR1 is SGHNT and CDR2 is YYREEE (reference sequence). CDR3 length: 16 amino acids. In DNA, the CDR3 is TGTGCCAGCAGCTCTCCCGGACAGGGAGGTAATTCACCCCTCCACTTT. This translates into CASSSPGQGGNSPLHF.

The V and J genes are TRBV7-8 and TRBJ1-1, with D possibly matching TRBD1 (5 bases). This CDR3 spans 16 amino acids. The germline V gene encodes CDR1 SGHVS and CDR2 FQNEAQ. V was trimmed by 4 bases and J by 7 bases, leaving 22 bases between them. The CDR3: CASSSQTQNRKIEAFF. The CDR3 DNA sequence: TGTGCCAGCAGCTCACAAACACAAAACAGGAAGATTGAAGCTTTCTTT.

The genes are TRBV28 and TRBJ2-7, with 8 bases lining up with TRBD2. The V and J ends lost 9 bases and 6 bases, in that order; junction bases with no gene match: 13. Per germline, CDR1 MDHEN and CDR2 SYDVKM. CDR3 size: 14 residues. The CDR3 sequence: CASHSRGGLVEQYF. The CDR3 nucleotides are TGTGCCAGTCACAGTCGGGGGGGGCTCGTCGAGCAGTACTTC.

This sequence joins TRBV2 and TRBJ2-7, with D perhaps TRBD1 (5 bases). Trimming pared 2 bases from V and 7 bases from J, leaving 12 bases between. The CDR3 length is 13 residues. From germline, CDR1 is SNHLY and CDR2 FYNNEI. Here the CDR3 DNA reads TGTGCCAGCAGTGAATCGGTTAAGGGGGAGCAGTACTTC. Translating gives CASSESVKGEQYF.

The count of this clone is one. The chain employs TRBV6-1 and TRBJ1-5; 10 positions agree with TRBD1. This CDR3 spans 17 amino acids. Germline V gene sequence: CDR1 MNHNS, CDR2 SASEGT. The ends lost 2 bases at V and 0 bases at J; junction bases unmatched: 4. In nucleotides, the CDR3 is TGTGCCAGCAGTGAACGGGACAGGGGTGGTAGCAATCAGCCCCAGCATTTT. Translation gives CASSERDRGGSNQPQHF.

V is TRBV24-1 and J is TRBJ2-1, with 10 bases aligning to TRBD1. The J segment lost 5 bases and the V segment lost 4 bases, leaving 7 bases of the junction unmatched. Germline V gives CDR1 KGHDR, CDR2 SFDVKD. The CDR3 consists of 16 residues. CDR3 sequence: CATSDPRDRGNNEQFF. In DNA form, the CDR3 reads TGTGCCACCAGTGACCCCCGGGACAGGGGCAACAATGAGCAGTTCTTC.

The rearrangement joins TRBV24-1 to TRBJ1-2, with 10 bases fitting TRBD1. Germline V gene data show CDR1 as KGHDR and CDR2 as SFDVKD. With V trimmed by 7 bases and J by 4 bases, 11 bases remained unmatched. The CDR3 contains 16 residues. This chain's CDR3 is CATRPTGTGVFYGYTF. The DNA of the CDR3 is TGTGCCACCAGACCAACCGGGACAGGGGTATTCTATGGCTACACCTTC.

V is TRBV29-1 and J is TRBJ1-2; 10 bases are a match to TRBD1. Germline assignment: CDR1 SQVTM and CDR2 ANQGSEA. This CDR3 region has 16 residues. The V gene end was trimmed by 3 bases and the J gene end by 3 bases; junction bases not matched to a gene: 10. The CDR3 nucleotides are TGCAGCGTTGATGGGGACAGGGGAAGTGTCGACTATGGCTACACCTTC. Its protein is CSVDGDRGSVDYGYTF.

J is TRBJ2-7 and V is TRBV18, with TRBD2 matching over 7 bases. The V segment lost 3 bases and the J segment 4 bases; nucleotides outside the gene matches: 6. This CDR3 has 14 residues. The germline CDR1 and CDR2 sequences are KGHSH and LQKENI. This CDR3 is CASSPRGRDYEQYF. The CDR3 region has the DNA TGTGCCAGCTCACCCCGGGGGAGGGATTACGAGCAGTACTTC.

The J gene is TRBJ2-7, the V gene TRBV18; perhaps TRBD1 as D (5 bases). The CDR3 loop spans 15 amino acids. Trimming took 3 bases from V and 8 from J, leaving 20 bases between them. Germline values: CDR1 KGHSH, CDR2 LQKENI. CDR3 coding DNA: TGTGCCAGCTCACCGTCTTGGGGCCAGGCCCTGCAGCAGTACTTC. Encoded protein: CASSPSWGQALQQYF.

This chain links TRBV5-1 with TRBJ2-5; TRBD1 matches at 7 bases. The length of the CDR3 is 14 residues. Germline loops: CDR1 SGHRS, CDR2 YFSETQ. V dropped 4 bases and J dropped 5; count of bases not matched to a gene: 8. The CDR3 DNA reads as TGCGCCAGCAGCGACCCAGGGGGTCGGGAGACCCAGTACTTC. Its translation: CASSDPGGRETQYF.

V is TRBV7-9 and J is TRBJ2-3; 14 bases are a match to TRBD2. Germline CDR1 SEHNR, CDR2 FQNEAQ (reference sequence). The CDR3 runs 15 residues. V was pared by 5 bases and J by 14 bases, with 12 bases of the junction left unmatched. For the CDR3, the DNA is TGTGCCAGCAGCGCGCGACTAGCGGGGGGGCCCGTAAGGTATTTT. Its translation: CASSARLAGGPVRYF.

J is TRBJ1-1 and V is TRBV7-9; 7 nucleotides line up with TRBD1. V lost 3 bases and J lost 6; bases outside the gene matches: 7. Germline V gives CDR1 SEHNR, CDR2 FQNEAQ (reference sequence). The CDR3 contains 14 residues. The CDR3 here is CASSFHLGGAEAFF. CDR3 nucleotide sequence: TGTGCCAGCAGCTTCCACCTAGGGGGCGCTGAAGCTTTCTTT.

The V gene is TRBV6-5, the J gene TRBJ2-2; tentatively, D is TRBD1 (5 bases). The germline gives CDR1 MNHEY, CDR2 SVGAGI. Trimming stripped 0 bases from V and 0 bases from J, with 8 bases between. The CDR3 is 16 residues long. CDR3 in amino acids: CASSYSGRANTGELFF. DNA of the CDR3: TGTGCCAGCAGTTACTCGGGCAGGGCGAACACCGGGGAGCTGTTTTTT.

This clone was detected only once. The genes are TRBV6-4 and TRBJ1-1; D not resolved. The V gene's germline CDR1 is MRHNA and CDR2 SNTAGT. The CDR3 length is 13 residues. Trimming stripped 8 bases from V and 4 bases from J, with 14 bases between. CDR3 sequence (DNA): TGTGCCAGCGGATCCGGGATGGGCACTGAAGCTTTCTTT. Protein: CASGSGMGTEAFF.

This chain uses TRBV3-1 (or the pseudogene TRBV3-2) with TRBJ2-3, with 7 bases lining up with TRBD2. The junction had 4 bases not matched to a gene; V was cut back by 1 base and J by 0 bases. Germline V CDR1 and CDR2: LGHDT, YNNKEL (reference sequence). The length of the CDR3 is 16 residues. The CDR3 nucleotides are TGTGCCAGCAGCCAAGCAGCGGGGAGAAGCACAGATACGCAGTATTTT. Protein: CASSQAAGRSTDTQYF.

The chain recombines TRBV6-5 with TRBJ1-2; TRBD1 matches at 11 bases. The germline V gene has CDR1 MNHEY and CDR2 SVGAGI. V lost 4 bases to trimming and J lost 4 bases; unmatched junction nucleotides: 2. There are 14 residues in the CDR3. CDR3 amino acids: CASSFGQGAYGYTF. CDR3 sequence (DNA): TGTGCCAGCAGTTTTGGACAGGGGGCCTATGGCTACACCTTC.

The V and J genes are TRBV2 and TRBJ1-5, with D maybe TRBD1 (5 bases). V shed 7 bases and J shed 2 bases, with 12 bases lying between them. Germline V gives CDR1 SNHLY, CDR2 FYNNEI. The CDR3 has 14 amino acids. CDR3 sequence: CASIQGYGNQPQHF. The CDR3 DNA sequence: TGTGCCAGCATTCAGGGATACGGCAATCAGCCCCAGCATTTT.

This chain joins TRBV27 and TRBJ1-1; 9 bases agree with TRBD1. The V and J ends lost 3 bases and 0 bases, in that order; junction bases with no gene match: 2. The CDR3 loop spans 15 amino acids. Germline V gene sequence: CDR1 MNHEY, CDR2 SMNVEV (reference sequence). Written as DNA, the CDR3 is TGTGCCAGCAGTTTTTGGGACAGGGTGAACACTGAAGCTTTCTTT. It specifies CASSFWDRVNTEAFF.

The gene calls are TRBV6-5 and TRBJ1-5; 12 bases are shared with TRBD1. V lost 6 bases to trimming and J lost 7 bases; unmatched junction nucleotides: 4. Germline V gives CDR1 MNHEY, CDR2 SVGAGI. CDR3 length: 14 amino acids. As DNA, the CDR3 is TGTGCCAGCAGAACGGGACAGGGGGCACAGCCCCAGCATTTT. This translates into CASRTGQGAQPQHF.

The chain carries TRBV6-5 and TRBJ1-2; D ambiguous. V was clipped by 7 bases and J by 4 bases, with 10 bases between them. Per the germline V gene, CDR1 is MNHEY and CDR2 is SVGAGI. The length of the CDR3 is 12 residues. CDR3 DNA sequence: TGTGCCAGCACGGAGGGATTCTATGGCTACACCTTC. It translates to CASTEGFYGYTF.

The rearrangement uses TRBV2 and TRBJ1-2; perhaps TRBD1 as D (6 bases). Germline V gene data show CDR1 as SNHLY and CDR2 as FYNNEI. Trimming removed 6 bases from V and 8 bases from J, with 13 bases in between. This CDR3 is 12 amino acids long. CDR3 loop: CASRIQGRGYTF. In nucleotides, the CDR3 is TGTGCCAGCAGAATACAGGGTCGCGGCTACACCTTC.

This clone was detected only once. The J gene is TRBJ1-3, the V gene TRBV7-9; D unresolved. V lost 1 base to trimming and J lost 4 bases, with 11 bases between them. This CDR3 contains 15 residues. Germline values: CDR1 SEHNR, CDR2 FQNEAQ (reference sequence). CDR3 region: CASSLGLGSGNTIYF. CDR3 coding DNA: TGTGCCAGCAGCTTAGGACTGGGTTCCGGAAACACCATATATTTT.

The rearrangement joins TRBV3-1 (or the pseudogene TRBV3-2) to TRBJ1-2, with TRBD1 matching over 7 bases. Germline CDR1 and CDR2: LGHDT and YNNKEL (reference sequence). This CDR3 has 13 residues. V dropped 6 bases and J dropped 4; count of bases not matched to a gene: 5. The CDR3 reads CASRGDSFYGYTF. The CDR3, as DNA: TGTGCCAGCAGGGGGGACAGCTTCTATGGCTACACCTTC.